This TCR beta chain stems from a study of Graves' ophthalmopathy and Graves' hyperthyroidism. Study-wide background: The study drew peripheral blood at initial diagnosis, before any treatment.

Clinical symptoms, serum thyroxine, TRAb, thyroid ultrasound and orbital computed tomography formed the basis of diagnosis. The CDR3 has 13 residues. J gave up 7 bases and V 5 bases, and 5 bases lay outside the gene matches. The germline CDR1 and CDR2 sequences are DFQATT and SNEGSKA (reference sequence). Amplification of the TCR beta CDR3 regions used RNA transcripts (as template). In the first round, RT-PCR was carried out with HTBI primers, and a multiplex PCR formed the second round. TCRdb passed the multiplex PCR reads through MiXCR, listing each CDR3 protein once. The sample includes tens of thousands of distinct CDR3 sequences, about 50% of them seen just once. As concerns this clonotype: The antigen is unknown.

Study-level results: It was with 70.59% sensitivity and 72% to 75% specificity that the model predicted ophthalmopathy progression. A model built from 13 signatures distinguished ophthalmopathy from stable hyperthyroidism with approximately 89% sensitivity and less than 83% specificity.

This rearrangement joins TRBV20-1 to TRBJ2-5, with 12 bases aligning to TRBD2. The sequence was obtained from an adult man with Graves' ophthalmopathy. The sequencing input was peripheral blood. CDR3 sequence: CSAPLAGGRTQYF. Written as DNA, the CDR3 is TGCAGTGCTCCCCTAGCGGGGGGGCGGACCCAGTACTTC.